This TCR beta chain stems from a study of T cell responses to AZD1222 COVID-19 vaccine. On the study more broadly: Analysis merged second doses at about 4 or about 12 weeks. Regarding the study as a whole: There were repertoire samples only from the period after the peak T cell response. Variant regions that are unmutated are reportedly the target of nearly half of spike-specific TCRs. Most donors were white British and more were female, and clonal diversity was possibly underestimated.

CDR3 length: 13 residues. Germline V lookup: CDR1 MRHNA, CDR2 SNTAGT. V lost 3 bases to trimming and J lost 6 bases, with 9 bases between them. About this clone itself: Its specificity is unknown.

Clones were read by immunoSEQ multiplex PCR, and TCRdb kept only the in-frame ones, dropping some. The sample shows tens of thousands of clones, about nine tenths of them seen only once. Sample: peripheral blood, taken on day 0 of AZD1222 vaccination. This TCR came from an adult in good health. This rearrangement joins TRBV6-4 to TRBJ2-1; no firm D call. CDR3 nucleotide sequence: TGTGCCAGCAGTGAAGCAGGAACCAATGAGCAGTTCTTC. It encodes CASSEAGTNEQFF.